Given below is one T cell receptor (beta chain) in context. This sample was taken from a study of OX40 agonist ivuxolimab in advanced cancers. The CDR3 extends over 15 amino acids. V was clipped by 10 bases and J by 6 bases, with 22 bases between them. CDR1 is LNHDA, CDR2 SQIVND, per germline (reference sequence). Libraries were prepared by immunoSEQ multiplex PCR; TCRdb keeps only in-frame clonotypes and omits some of them. The sample gives approximately 80,000 clones, 70% to 85% of which show up once; less than 4.5% is in the top ten. This TCR derives from an adult with an advanced solid tumor such as melanoma, head and neck, liver or kidney cancer. The sample was CD4+ or CD8+ T cells sorted from blood, taken in a trial of the OX40 agonist ivuxolimab. The chain has TRBV19 and TRBJ1-3, with D possibly matching TRBD1 (6 bases). CDR3 DNA: TGTGCCACTACCACCTCTGACAGGTTTGCAAACACCATATATTTT. This codes for CATTTSDRFANTIYF.